This is a list of T cell receptor beta chains from one sample in a study of T cell responses to AZD1222 COVID-19 vaccine. Profiled with immunoSEQ multiplex PCR; TCRdb holds only in-frame clones, not every one. The sample yields 56,000 or so clones, 70% to 90% seen once. The sample consisted of peripheral blood, taken on day 0 of AZD1222 vaccination. The receptor source for this set is an adult in good health. The CDR3 runs from the conserved cysteine through the conserved F or W. Each record gives: V gene, J gene, D gene, CDR3 protein. The D gene is left open where the match is weak.

TRBV28	TRBJ1-1	TRBD1	CASSSKTGRPVAFF
TRBV18	TRBJ2-7	TRBD1	CASSLTGGLVEQYF
TRBV3-1/TRBV3-2	TRBJ1-4	.	CASSPGTPGEKLFF
TRBV15	TRBJ2-7	.	CATSRDRAGWTYEQYF
TRBV18	TRBJ1-2	.	CASSPGLVNYGYTF
TRBV28	TRBJ2-6	.	CASSPTPNSGANVLTF
TRBV11-2	TRBJ2-1	TRBD2	CASSLERTSYSFF
TRBV27	TRBJ2-2	.	CASSLRAGELFF
TRBV18	TRBJ2-3	.	CASSPASTDTQYF
TRBV9	TRBJ2-3	.	CASSPRNLAWDTQYF
TRBV15	TRBJ2-7	.	CATSRDGQGGLSYEQYF
TRBV6-1	TRBJ1-5	.	CASSEAEWQPQHF
TRBV24-1	TRBJ2-2	TRBD1	CATSDWTGITGELFF
TRBV20-1	TRBJ1-2	.	CSASGYTF
TRBV19	TRBJ1-2	TRBD1	CASKIQGASGYTF
TRBV19	TRBJ1-3	.	CASSAQWRGTIYF
TRBV10-3	TRBJ2-7	TRBD1	CAIRPRQGEQYF
TRBV6-2/TRBV6-3	TRBJ2-1	TRBD2	CASSLLGGGSYNEQFF
TRBV6-5	TRBJ1-3	.	CASNRDPSGNTIYF
TRBV7-9	TRBJ2-2	.	CASSLLLSGRGGELFF
TRBV10-3	TRBJ2-7	TRBD1	CAISDWTGYTYEQYF
TRBV10-1	TRBJ2-7	.	CASSDSGFKQYF
TRBV20-1	TRBJ2-1	.	CSATPGNEQFF
TRBV3-1/TRBV3-2	TRBJ1-3	.	CASSTAVGNTIYF
TRBV23-1	TRBJ1-1	.	CASSQLQGQTEAFF
TRBV2	TRBJ2-7	.	CASRESRGGYEQYF
TRBV24-1	TRBJ1-5	TRBD1	CATSDSQGGGRYSNQPQHF
TRBV5-1	TRBJ1-1	.	CASNDPQPGPEAFF
TRBV6-5	TRBJ1-5	TRBD1	CASSQTGQGQPQHF
TRBV23-1	TRBJ1-1	.	CASEKDGDTEAFF
TRBV6-5	TRBJ2-7	.	CASSYSTAYEQYF
TRBV30	TRBJ1-3	.	CAWSVTSSGNTIYF